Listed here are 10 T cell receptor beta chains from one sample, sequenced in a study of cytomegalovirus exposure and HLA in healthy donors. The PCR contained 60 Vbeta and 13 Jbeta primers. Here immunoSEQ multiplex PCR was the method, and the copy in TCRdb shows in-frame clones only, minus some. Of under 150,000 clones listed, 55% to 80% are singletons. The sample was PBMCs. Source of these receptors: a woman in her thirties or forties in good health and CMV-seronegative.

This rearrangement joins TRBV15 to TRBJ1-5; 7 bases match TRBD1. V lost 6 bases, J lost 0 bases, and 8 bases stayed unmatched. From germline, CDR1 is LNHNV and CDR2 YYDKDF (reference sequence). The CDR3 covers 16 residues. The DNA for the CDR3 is TGTGCCACCAGGGTTACAGGGGCGAATAGCAATCAGCCCCAGCATTTT. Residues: CATRVTGANSNQPQHF.

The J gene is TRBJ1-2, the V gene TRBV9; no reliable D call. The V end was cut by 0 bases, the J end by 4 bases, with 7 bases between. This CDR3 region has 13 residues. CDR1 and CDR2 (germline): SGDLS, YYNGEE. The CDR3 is CASSVGVSYGYTF. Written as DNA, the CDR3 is TGTGCCAGCAGCGTAGGAGTAAGCTATGGCTACACCTTC.

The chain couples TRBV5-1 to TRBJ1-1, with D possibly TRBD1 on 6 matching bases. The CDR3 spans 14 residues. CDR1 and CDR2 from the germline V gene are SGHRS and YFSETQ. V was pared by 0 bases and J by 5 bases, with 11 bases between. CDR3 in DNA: TGCGCCAGCAGCTTGGAATCAGGGGTGACTGAAGCTTTCTTT. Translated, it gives CASSLESGVTEAFF.

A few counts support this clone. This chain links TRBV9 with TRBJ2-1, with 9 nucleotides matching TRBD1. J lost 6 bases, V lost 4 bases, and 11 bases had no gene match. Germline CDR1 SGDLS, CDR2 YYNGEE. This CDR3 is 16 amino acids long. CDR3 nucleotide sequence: TGTGCCAGCAGCATGAGAGACAGGGGGGGTTCCAATGAGCAGTTCTTC. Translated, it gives CASSMRDRGGSNEQFF.

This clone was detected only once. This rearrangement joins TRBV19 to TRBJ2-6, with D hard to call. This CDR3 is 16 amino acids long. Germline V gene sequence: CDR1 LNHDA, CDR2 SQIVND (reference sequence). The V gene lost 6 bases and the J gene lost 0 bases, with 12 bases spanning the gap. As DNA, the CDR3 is TGTGCCAGTAGCCAAACATGGTCCTCTGGGGCCAACGTCCTGACTTTC. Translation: CASSQTWSSGANVLTF.

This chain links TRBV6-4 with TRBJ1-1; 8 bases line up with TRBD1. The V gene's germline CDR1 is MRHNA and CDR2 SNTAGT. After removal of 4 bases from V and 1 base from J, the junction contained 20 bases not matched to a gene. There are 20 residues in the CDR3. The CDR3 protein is CASSGQTGAHPSWGNTEAFF. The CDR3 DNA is TGTGCCAGCAGTGGGCAGACAGGGGCCCACCCATCCTGGGGGAACACTGAAGCTTTCTTT.

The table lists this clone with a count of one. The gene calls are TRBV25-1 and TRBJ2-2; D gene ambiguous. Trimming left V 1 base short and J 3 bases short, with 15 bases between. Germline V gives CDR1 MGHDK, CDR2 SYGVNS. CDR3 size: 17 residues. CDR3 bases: TGTGCCAGCAGTGAATCCGCAGACAAGATTTACACCGGGGAGCTGTTTTTT. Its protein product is CASSESADKIYTGELFF. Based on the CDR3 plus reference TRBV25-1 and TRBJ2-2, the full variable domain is EADIYQTPRYLVIGTGKKITLECSQTMGHDKMYWYQQDPGMELHLIHYSYGVNSTEKGDLSSESTVSRIRTEHFPLTLESARPSHTSQYLCASSESADKIYTGELFFGEGSRLTVL.

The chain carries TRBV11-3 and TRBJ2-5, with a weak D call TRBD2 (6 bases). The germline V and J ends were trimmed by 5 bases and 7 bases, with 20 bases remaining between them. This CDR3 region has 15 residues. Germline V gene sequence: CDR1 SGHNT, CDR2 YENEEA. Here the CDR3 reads CASSPSAGRGGTQYF. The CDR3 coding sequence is TGTGCCAGCAGCCCGTCGGCAGGGCGGGGTGGGACCCAGTACTTC.

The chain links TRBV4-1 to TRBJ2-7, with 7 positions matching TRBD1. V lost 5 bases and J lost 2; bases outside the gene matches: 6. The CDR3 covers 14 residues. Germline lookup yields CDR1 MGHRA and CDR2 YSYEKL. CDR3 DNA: TGCGCCAGCAGCTCGGACGGACAGGCCTACGAGCAGTACTTC. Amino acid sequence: CASSSDGQAYEQYF.

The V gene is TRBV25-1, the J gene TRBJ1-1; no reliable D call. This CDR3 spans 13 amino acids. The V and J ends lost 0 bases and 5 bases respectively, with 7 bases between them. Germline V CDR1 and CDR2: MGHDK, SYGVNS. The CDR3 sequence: CASSEYGITEAFF. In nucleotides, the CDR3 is TGTGCCAGCAGTGAATATGGCATAACTGAAGCTTTCTTT.